This entry lists 30 T cell receptor beta chains sequenced from one sample in a study of regulatory T cells in long-lasting Graves disease. The time point is: persistent/refractory GD, antithyroid drugs over 5 years with positive TRAb. The TCR library was prepared using RNA isolated from PBMCs. Both iRepertoire HTBI primers and Arm-PCR of CDR3 regions were used to build the TCR beta libraries. TCRdb passed the multiplex PCR reads through MiXCR, listing each CDR3 protein once. The sample carries roughly 360,000 distinct CDR3 sequences, 20% to 25% recorded once. This specimen consisted of peripheral blood mononuclear cells (PBMCs), obtained when the disease was refractory, from a patient treated with antithyroid drugs. The receptor set was obtained from a woman in her 40s with Graves disease.

The CDR3 bases are TGCAGTGCTCCCGGCGGTGCAACTAATGAAAAACTGTTTTTT. It yields the protein CSAPGGATNEKLFF. This chain joins TRBV20-1 and TRBJ1-4; D not resolved. From germline, CDR1 is DFQATT and CDR2 SNEGSKA (reference sequence). V was shortened by 5 bases and J by 0 bases, with 10 bases between the two germline ends. The CDR3 is 14 residues long.

The chain is built from TRBV27 and TRBJ2-1; no definite D call. Deletions cut 6 bases from V and 5 bases from J, with 17 bases between. There are 15 residues in the CDR3. Per germline, CDR1 MNHEY and CDR2 SMNVEV (reference sequence). The CDR3 DNA reads TGTGCCAGCAGGATTGGAAGCGCTTGGCACAATGAGCAGTTCTTC. This gives the protein CASRIGSAWHNEQFF.

The V call is TRBV19, the J call TRBJ1-5; D not certain. Germline CDR1 LNHDA, CDR2 SQIVND (reference sequence). V was pared by 3 bases and J by 6 bases, with 12 bases between. The CDR3 has 14 residues. CDR3 region: CASSMGTASQPQHF. Written as DNA, the CDR3 is TGTGCCAGTAGTATGGGCACCGCCAGTCAGCCCCAGCATTTT.

This clonotype was picked up many times. V is TRBV11-2 and J is TRBJ2-2; D remains ambiguous. Germline V gene sequence: CDR1 SGHAT, CDR2 FQNNGV. This CDR3 contains 16 residues. V lost 2 bases and J lost 0, with 10 bases in between. This chain's CDR3 is CASSLHPGANTGELFF. CDR3 coding DNA: TGTGCCAGCAGCTTACATCCAGGAGCGAACACCGGGGAGCTGTTTTTT.

This clonotype turned up a few times. The chain employs TRBV27 and TRBJ1-1, with D perhaps TRBD1 (5 bases). In germline, CDR1 is MNHEY, CDR2 SMNVEV (reference sequence). The CDR3 contains 13 residues. V lost 4 bases, J lost 5 bases, and 11 bases lay in between. CDR3 sequence (DNA): TGTGCCAGCAGTTCCGACTGGGGGACTGAAGCTTTCTTT. Translation: CASSSDWGTEAFF.

The J gene is TRBJ1-1, the V gene TRBV7-3; D call uncertain. The V and J ends lost 5 bases and 1 base respectively, with 8 bases between them. The CDR3 totals 13 residues. The germline V gene has CDR1 SGHTA and CDR2 FQGTGA. CDR3 amino acids: CASSATKNTEAFF. CDR3 DNA sequence: TGTGCCAGCAGCGCGACCAAGAACACTGAAGCTTTCTTT.

This clonotype was recorded many times. The gene calls are TRBV7-8 and TRBJ2-5, with 13 bases lining up with TRBD2. With V trimmed by 5 bases and J by 7 bases, 16 bases remained unmatched. This CDR3 region has 18 residues. CDR1 and CDR2 (germline): SGHVS, FQNEAQ. The CDR3 sequence is CASSATSPGLAGSRTQYF. The CDR3 nucleotides read TGTGCCAGCAGCGCGACGTCTCCGGGACTAGCGGGGTCCCGGACCCAGTACTTC.

The rearrangement uses TRBV20-1 and TRBJ2-2; TRBD1 might be the D (5 bases). This CDR3 has 14 amino acids. V dropped 3 bases and J dropped 2 bases, with 10 bases sitting between them. The germline CDR1 and CDR2 sequences are DFQATT and SNEGSKA (reference sequence). CDR3 loop: CSARKGSNTGELFF. The CDR3 coding sequence is TGCAGTGCTAGGAAGGGGTCCAACACCGGGGAGCTGTTTTTT.

This clonotype was observed at least ten times. The chain links TRBV6-1 to TRBJ1-5; a weak D match, TRBD1 (5 bases). The CDR3 consists of 14 residues. Trimming stripped 6 bases from V and 4 bases from J, with 13 bases between. The V gene's germline CDR1 is MNHNS and CDR2 SASEGT. The CDR3 coding sequence is TGTGCCAGCAGGGACATATTGTCGAATCAGCCCCAGCATTTT. Residues: CASRDILSNQPQHF.

The chain combines TRBV12-3 or TRBV12-4 with TRBJ2-1; tentatively, D is TRBD1 (6 bases). V shed 3 bases and J shed 10 bases, with 10 bases lying between them. The CDR3 is 12 amino acids. The CDR3 spells CASSFGGTEQFF. In DNA form, the CDR3 reads TGTGCCAGCAGTTTTGGGGGCACCGAGCAGTTCTTC.

This clonotype has at least ten counts. CDR3 residues: CASSFAGGVTRYGYTF. Here the CDR3 DNA reads TGTGCCAGCAGTTTCGCGGGGGGCGTGACGCGCTATGGCTACACCTTC. V gene TRBV28 combines with J gene TRBJ1-2; possible D gene TRBD1, 6 bases. With 3 bases removed from V and 4 bases from J, the gap between germline ends came to 18 bases. The germline gives CDR1 MDHEN, CDR2 SYDVKM. The CDR3 loop spans 16 amino acids.

This chain links TRBV5-1 with TRBJ1-2; 8 bases line up with TRBD1. Trimming removed 3 bases from V and 10 bases from J; junction bases left unmatched: 11. Germline CDR1 and CDR2: SGHRS and YFSETQ. The CDR3 runs to 14 residues. The CDR3 bases are TGCGCCAGCAGCTATTGGACAGGGACGGGGGACTACACCTTC. This codes for CASSYWTGTGDYTF.

This clonotype was detected ten times or more. This rearrangement joins TRBV12-3 or TRBV12-4 to TRBJ2-7; tentatively, D is TRBD2 (5 bases). The CDR3 consists of 15 residues. With 2 bases removed from V and 5 bases from J, the gap between germline ends came to 16 bases. CDR3 DNA: TGTGCCAGCAGTTTATTGAGGGATTTGGGCCACGAGCAGTACTTC. Translation gives CASSLLRDLGHEQYF.

Only a few counts were recorded for this clonotype. V gene TRBV20-1 combines with J gene TRBJ1-5; D perhaps matches TRBD1 (5 bases). The CDR3 has 15 residues. CDR1 is DFQATT and CDR2 is SNEGSKA in the germline V gene (reference sequence). Trimming stripped 4 bases from V and 9 bases from J, with 22 bases between. CDR3 protein: CSATDPGTRILPQHF. The CDR3 coding sequence is TGCAGTGCTACTGACCCAGGGACCAGAATCTTGCCCCAGCATTTT.

The rearrangement uses TRBV20-1 and TRBJ2-1; D might be TRBD2 (5 bases). The germline V and J ends were trimmed by 3 bases and 0 bases, with 18 bases remaining between them. CDR1 is DFQATT, CDR2 SNEGSKA, per germline (reference sequence). The CDR3 runs 17 residues. CDR3 bases: TGCAGTGCTAGTGAGGCGGGCGGTTTGAGCTCCTACAATGAGCAGTTCTTC. Translated: CSASEAGGLSSYNEQFF.

This clonotype was observed many times. The V gene is TRBV28, the J gene TRBJ2-7, with TRBD1 identical over 9 bases. The CDR3 is 15 residues long. Germline V gene sequence: CDR1 MDHEN, CDR2 SYDVKM. V lost 5 bases and J lost 6; bases outside the gene matches: 11. This CDR3 reads CASSAAGTGPTEQYF. The DNA of the CDR3 is TGTGCCAGCAGTGCCGCCGGGACAGGGCCTACCGAGCAGTACTTC.

This clonotype occurred a few times. The genes are TRBV2 and TRBJ2-7, with D perhaps matching TRBD1 (5 bases). The CDR3 has 14 amino acids. Trimming took 7 bases from V and 7 from J, leaving 20 bases between them. Per the germline V gene, CDR1 is SNHLY and CDR2 is FYNNEI. The CDR3 loop reads CASILESRAGEQYF. Here the CDR3 DNA reads TGTGCCAGCATTCTTGAGAGCAGGGCAGGAGAGCAGTACTTC. Variable domain in full (rest from reference TRBV2 and TRBJ2-7): EPEVTQTPSHQVTQMGQEVILRCVPISNHLYFYWYRQILGQKVEFLVSFYNNEISEKSEIFDDQFSVERPDGSNFTLKIRSTKLEDSAMYFCASILESRAGEQYFGPGTRLTVT.

The chain employs TRBV4-1 and TRBJ2-5; tentatively, D is TRBD1 (6 bases). The CDR3 runs to 13 residues. V was shortened by 4 bases and J by 4 bases, with 10 bases between the two germline ends. The germline gives CDR1 MGHRA, CDR2 YSYEKL. CDR3 bases: TGCGCCAGCAGCCGGACAGTAGCAGAGACCCAGTACTTC. Encoded protein: CASSRTVAETQYF.

This clonotype was detected a few times. The CDR3 loop is CASSSKARIGTEAFF. CDR3 sequence (DNA): TGTGCCAGCAGTTCAAAGGCTAGGATCGGCACTGAAGCTTTCTTT. The chain recombines TRBV7-9 with TRBJ1-1; D is ambiguous. The V end lost 6 bases, the J end lost 4 bases, and 18 bases lay between the germline ends. The germline CDR1 and CDR2 sequences are SEHNR and FQNEAQ (reference sequence). The CDR3 covers 15 residues.

This clonotype turned up a few times. V is TRBV7-9 and J is TRBJ1-6; TRBD1 matches 7 bases. CDR3 length: 16 amino acids. The V gene end was trimmed by 5 bases and the J gene end by 10 bases; junction bases not matched to a gene: 14. Germline CDR1 and CDR2: SEHNR and FQNEAQ (reference sequence). CDR3 sequence (DNA): TGTGCCAGCAGCCACCAAACAGGGGAGGGAAGCTCACCCCTCCACTTT. This sequence encodes CASSHQTGEGSSPLHF. Complete variable domain (other parts from reference TRBV7-9 and TRBJ1-6): DTGVSQNPRHKITKRGQNVTFRCDPISEHNRLYWYRQTLGQGPEFLTYFQNEAQLEKSRLLSDRFSAERPKGSFSTLEIQRTEQGDSAMYLCASSHQTGEGSSPLHFGNGTRLTVT.

The sample holds many counts of this clonotype. The V gene is TRBV28, the J gene TRBJ2-7; 7 bases fit TRBD1. The CDR3 contains 14 residues. V gave up 4 bases and J gave up 0 bases; unmatched junction bases: 3. From germline, CDR1 is MDHEN and CDR2 SYDVKM. The CDR3 nucleotides are TGTGCCAGCAGTTCGACAGGGACCTCCTACGAGCAGTACTTC. This codes for CASSSTGTSYEQYF.

In this sample, this clonotype turned up many times. The chain has TRBV5-1 and TRBJ1-1; TRBD1 is a possible D gene (5 bases). The CDR3 is 14 residues long. V lost 4 bases, J lost 1 base, and 11 bases lay in between. From germline, CDR1 is SGHRS and CDR2 YFSETQ. CDR3 in amino acids: CASSEGPTNTEAFF. CDR3 DNA sequence: TGCGCCAGCAGCGAGGGACCAACGAACACTGAAGCTTTCTTT.

The chain links TRBV12-3 or TRBV12-4 to TRBJ1-1, with D uncertain. Trimming took 7 bases from V and 3 from J, leaving 9 bases between them. This CDR3 has 12 amino acids. The CDR3 region has the DNA TGTGCCAGCATCTCGGTTCACACTGAAGCTTTCTTT. Protein: CASISVHTEAFF.

The chain uses TRBV9 and TRBJ2-3; 8 bases line up with TRBD2. The CDR3 runs 14 residues. V shed 3 bases and J 4 bases; nucleotides not matched to a gene: 4. Germline CDR1 reads SGDLS; CDR2 reads YYNGEE. CDR3 in amino acids: CASSGREAPDTQYF. The CDR3 DNA is TGTGCCAGCAGCGGGCGGGAGGCCCCAGATACGCAGTATTTT.

There are many counts of this clonotype. This chain's CDR3 is CASRLSSGRLSGELFF. In DNA form, the CDR3 reads TGTGCCAGCAGACTCTCTAGCGGGAGATTATCCGGGGAGCTGTTTTTT. V gene TRBV28 combines with J gene TRBJ2-2, with TRBD2 identical over 10 bases. The CDR3 totals 16 residues. The ends lost 6 bases at V and 6 bases at J; junction bases unmatched: 10. The germline gives CDR1 MDHEN, CDR2 SYDVKM.

This clonotype was seen at least ten times. This sequence joins TRBV5-1 and TRBJ2-7, with 7 bases lining up with TRBD1. Germline V gives CDR1 SGHRS, CDR2 YFSETQ. The CDR3 is made up of 15 amino acids. The ends lost 0 bases at V and 2 bases at J; junction bases unmatched: 5. CDR3 residues: CASSLEGQSTYEQYF. The CDR3 region has the DNA TGCGCCAGCAGCTTGGAGGGACAGAGCACCTACGAGCAGTACTTC.

V and J are TRBV29-1 and TRBJ2-7, with 11 bases that match TRBD2. V gave up 6 bases and J gave up 2 bases; unmatched junction bases: 15. In germline, CDR1 is SQVTM, CDR2 ANQGSEA. The CDR3 covers 17 residues. The DNA for the CDR3 is TGCAGCGTCGTCTATAGCGGGAGGGCCATATCACCCTACGAGCAGTACTTC. The encoded protein is CSVVYSGRAISPYEQYF.

With respect to this clonotype: Possible read error: a much larger clone is one base away. The chain recombines TRBV7-9 with TRBJ2-5; D gene ambiguous. Deletions cut 5 bases from V and 3 bases from J, with 13 bases between. CDR3 length equals 14 residues. Germline CDR1 reads SEHNR; CDR2 reads FQNEAQ (reference sequence). The CDR3 sequence is CASSATGKEETQYF. The CDR3 coding sequence is TGTGCCAGCAGCGCAACGGGCAAGGAAGAGACCCAGTACTTC.

This chain uses TRBV2 with TRBJ2-5, with 10 bases that match TRBD2. The germline CDR1 and CDR2 sequences are SNHLY and FYNNEI. The CDR3 totals 15 residues. Trimming at V came to 5 bases and at J to 5 bases, leaving 8 bases not matched to a gene. Here the CDR3 DNA reads TGTGCCAGCAGTTCTAGCGGGAGAGTCCTGGAGACCCAGTACTTC. Translated: CASSSSGRVLETQYF. Based on the CDR3 plus reference TRBV2 and TRBJ2-5, the full variable domain is EPEVTQTPSHQVTQMGQEVILRCVPISNHLYFYWYRQILGQKVEFLVSFYNNEISEKSEIFDDQFSVERPDGSNFTLKIRSTKLEDSAMYFCASSSSGRVLETQYFGPGTRLLVL.

This clonotype was counted many times. The chain couples TRBV28 to TRBJ2-7; D is perhaps TRBD1 (6 bases). The CDR3 contains 15 residues. Germline CDR1 is MDHEN and CDR2 is SYDVKM. The V end lost 6 bases, the J end lost 0 bases, and 15 bases lay between the germline ends. Written as DNA, the CDR3 is TGTGCCAGCAGCTACAGGGCCCAACTCTCCTACGAGCAGTACTTC. This codes for CASSYRAQLSYEQYF.